Detailed here is one T cell receptor (beta chain). As yet, its antigen is unknown. T lymphocytes (CD4+ and CD8+) were sorted from PBMCs. The authors extracted RNA and reverse transcribed it into cDNA as the sequencing template. The table came from immunoSEQ multiplex PCR; TCRdb's copy has only in-frame clones and leaves some out. The table shows some 150,000 clones, with less than 65% occurring only once. The sample originates from a study of CD8+ T cells in alopecia areata. Points from the study as a whole: Alopecia totalis/universalis scalp especially showed more expanded CD8+ clones than normal scalp. Sequences from scalp samples also cover resident alphabeta T cells of normal skin.

The CDR3 totals 14 residues. With 5 bases clipped from V and 7 bases from J, the junction kept 9 bases outside the gene matches. Germline V gene sequence: CDR1 GTSNPN, CDR2 SVGIG (reference sequence). Sequencing used CD8+ T cells sorted from blood, obtained at week 0. The receptor was isolated from a human donor with alopecia areata. The gene calls are TRBV30 and TRBJ2-7, with 12 bases aligning to TRBD2. In DNA form, the CDR3 reads TGTGCCTGGCAAGAGACTAGCGGGGGTGTTGAGCAGTACTTC. This sequence encodes CAWQETSGGVEQYF.